This TCR beta chain was sequenced for a study of shared clonotypes between healthy human individuals. Generated by immunoSEQ multiplex PCR, the TCRdb table keeps only in-frame clones and is missing some. The sample contains about 2 million clones, just under 95% of which appear only once. It was CD45RO-negative cells, positively selected for CCR7, that made up naive CD8 cells, with terminally differentiated effector memory CD45RA+ cells excluded. The receptor's source is a man aged 18 to 30 in good health. The sample consisted of naive CD8+ T cells sorted from blood.

CDR3 loop: CASSLFRQGAGEQYF. CDR3 sequence (DNA): TGTGCCAGCAGTTTATTTCGGCAGGGGGCAGGCGAGCAGTACTTC. The chain carries TRBV27 and TRBJ2-7; TRBD1 agrees at 8 bases. V shed 1 base and J 6 bases; nucleotides not matched to a gene: 8. CDR1 is MNHEY and CDR2 is SMNVEV in the germline V gene (reference sequence). The CDR3 covers 15 residues.